This record looks at one T cell receptor (beta chain) sequence and its context. Its antigen remains unidentified. The data were taken from a study of synovial regulatory T cells in juvenile arthritis. The wider study: Six patients were on methotrexate and three were untreated.

Findings of the study overall: iaTreg TCR repertoires were largely private across patients and partially overlapped synovial Teff and blood CPL.

Only in-frame clones appear in the TCRdb table, and some are missing; sequencing was by immunoSEQ multiplex PCR. This sample's table has approximately 9,600 clones. Donors were 11 juvenile idiopathic arthritis patients with active disease. The germline CDR1 and CDR2 sequences are ENHRY and SYGVKD. This CDR3 region has 16 residues. No DNA accompanies this entry. The V gene is TRBV10-3, the J gene TRBJ1-5; without DNA, the TCRdb call of TRBD1 cannot be checked. This TCR was sampled from a donor aged 2-29 years with juvenile idiopathic arthritis. The sample taken for sequencing was Treg cells from blood. The subset denotes: remaining (HLA-DR-negative) circulating blood Treg cells. The CDR3: CAISESGGKGGQPQHF.